The 15 T cell receptor beta chains reported below all come from one sample, sequenced in a study of beta chain features in type 1 diabetes. Every bit of the isolated RNA underwent reverse transcription, so sequencing read expressed TCRB transcripts. The table came from immunoSEQ multiplex PCR; TCRdb's copy has only in-frame clones and leaves some out. The data hold approximately 340,000 clones, with approximately 16% observed a single time. Sequenced input: naive CD4+ T cells from blood. The receptors were gathered from a woman between 18 and 30 years old in good health.

The chain employs TRBV19 and TRBJ2-1; 10 bases map to TRBD2. This CDR3 comprises 16 residues. CDR1 and CDR2 from the germline V gene are LNHDA and SQIVND (reference sequence). The junction had 8 bases not matched to a gene; V was cut back by 5 bases and J by 4 bases. DNA of the CDR3: TGTGCCAGTAGTGTTGGAGCGGGAGGGTTATACAATGAGCAGTTCTTC. Amino acid sequence: CASSVGAGGLYNEQFF.

This clone occurred a few times. The chain uses TRBV6-1 and TRBJ2-3; 8 nucleotides match TRBD2. This CDR3 spans 13 amino acids. J lost 4 bases, V lost 6 bases, and 3 bases had no gene match. CDR1 and CDR2 (germline): MNHNS, SASEGT. For the CDR3, the DNA is TGTGCCAGCAGCACGGGAGGGCCAGATACGCAGTATTTT. Translation gives CASSTGGPDTQYF.

Only a few counts were recorded for this clone. The chain links TRBV7-9 to TRBJ2-7, with a weak D call TRBD1 (6 bases). The germline V and J ends were trimmed by 4 bases and 6 bases, with 13 bases remaining between them. This CDR3 has 13 amino acids. CDR1 is SEHNR, CDR2 FQNEAQ, per germline (reference sequence). The chain's CDR3 is CASSYGTSLEQYF. The CDR3 DNA reads as TGTGCCAGCAGCTACGGGACAAGCCTCGAGCAGTACTTC.

J is TRBJ2-6 and V is TRBV5-1; D remains unclear. Germline CDR1 SGHRS, CDR2 YFSETQ. V was clipped by 1 base and J by 4 bases, with 18 bases between them. The CDR3 contains 18 residues. CDR3: CASSLKLRLGTGANVLTF. CDR3 nucleotide sequence: TGCGCCAGCAGCTTGAAGCTCCGGCTGGGCACAGGGGCCAACGTCCTGACTTTC.

This chain uses TRBV28 with TRBJ1-2; D is uncertain. Per the germline V gene, CDR1 is MDHEN and CDR2 is SYDVKM. Trimming stripped 5 bases from V and 8 bases from J, with 15 bases between. This CDR3 comprises 13 residues. DNA of the CDR3: TGTGCCAGCAGTCCCCCGGCCAGAGGCGGCTACACCTTC. Amino acid sequence: CASSPPARGGYTF.

The sample holds a few counts of this clone. Distinct nucleotide sequences in the sample also encode this CDR3. This chain connects TRBV7-9 to TRBJ1-4; perhaps TRBD1 as D (5 bases). V was shortened by 3 bases and J by 5 bases, with 10 bases between the two germline ends. Per the germline V gene, CDR1 is SEHNR and CDR2 is FQNEAQ (reference sequence). CDR3 length: 14 residues. DNA of the CDR3: TGTGCCAGCAGCTTGGGGCAGGGAAATGAAAAACTGTTTTTT. Translation gives CASSLGQGNEKLFF.

The J gene is TRBJ1-4, the V gene TRBV30; the D gene is possibly TRBD1 (6 bases). This CDR3 region has 13 residues. Germline CDR1 and CDR2: GTSNPN and SVGIG (reference sequence). Trimming removed 8 bases from V and 5 bases from J, with 15 bases in between. The chain's CDR3 is CATDRRMNEKLFF. The CDR3 DNA is TGTGCCACTGACAGGCGAATGAATGAAAAACTGTTTTTT.

Comment on this clone: This sample also contains other DNA sequences that code for the same CDR3. The chain is built from TRBV5-1 and TRBJ1-5; 10 bases agree with TRBD1. Per germline, CDR1 SGHRS and CDR2 YFSETQ. V trimming: 4 bases; J trimming: 6 bases; junction bases outside the gene matches: 4. This CDR3 is built from 14 residues. CDR3 region: CASSRDRGGQPQHF. The CDR3 DNA reads TGCGCCAGCAGCCGGGACAGGGGAGGTCAGCCCCAGCATTTT.

This clone has only a few counts. The rearrangement joins TRBV5-1 to TRBJ2-2; weak D call: TRBD2 (6 bases). Germline lookup yields CDR1 SGHRS and CDR2 YFSETQ. The CDR3 runs to 17 residues. V was trimmed by 1 base and J by 2 bases, leaving 15 bases between them. This chain's CDR3 is CASSLSFASVNTGELFF. The CDR3 nucleotides read TGCGCCAGCAGCTTGAGCTTCGCTAGCGTCAACACCGGGGAGCTGTTTTTT.

This clone was seen more than once but under ten times. The chain is built from TRBV29-1 and TRBJ2-5; the match to TRBD2 covers 10 bases. Trimming at V came to 5 bases and at J to 7 bases, leaving 10 bases not matched to a gene. The CDR3 contains 14 residues. The V gene's germline CDR1 is SQVTM and CDR2 ANQGSEA. The CDR3 DNA reads TGCAGCGTTTCCGGACTAGCGGCTACTGGGACCCAGTACTTC. This gives the protein CSVSGLAATGTQYF.

This clone showed up just a few times. The chain carries TRBV30 and TRBJ2-3, with TRBD2 matching 10 bases. Germline loops: CDR1 GTSNPN, CDR2 SVGIG (reference sequence). V shed 2 bases, J shed 0 bases, and the junction held 11 bases outside the gene matches. The CDR3 sequence is 18 residues long. Here the CDR3 reads CAWSTGTSATRSTDTQYF. The CDR3 DNA is TGTGCCTGGAGTACCGGGACTAGCGCAACTCGTAGCACAGATACGCAGTATTTT. The complete variable domain, with remaining parts taken from reference TRBV30 and TRBJ2-3, reads SQTIHQWPATLVQPVGSPLSLECTVEGTSNPNLYWYRQAAGRGLQLLFYSVGIGQISSEVPQNLSASRPQDRQFILSSKKLLLSDSGFYLCAWSTGTSATRSTDTQYFGPGTRLTVL.

This chain uses TRBV6-5 with TRBJ1-1, with 8 bases matching TRBD1. The CDR3 has 14 residues. Trimming took 4 bases from V and 7 from J; bases not matched to a gene: 8. CDR1 and CDR2 (germline): MNHEY, SVGAGI. The CDR3 loop reads CASSSRQGRIEAFF. The CDR3 DNA is TGTGCCAGCAGTTCCAGACAGGGGCGTATTGAAGCTTTCTTT.

The chain joins TRBV30 to TRBJ2-4; perhaps TRBD1 as D (6 bases). Germline V lookup: CDR1 GTSNPN, CDR2 SVGIG (reference sequence). The CDR3 spans 12 residues. V was pared by 2 bases and J by 6 bases, with 8 bases between. The CDR3 reads CAWSKDRNIQYF. In nucleotides, the CDR3 is TGTGCCTGGAGTAAGGACAGAAACATTCAGTACTTC. Complete variable domain (other parts from reference TRBV30 and TRBJ2-4): SQTIHQWPATLVQPVGSPLSLECTVEGTSNPNLYWYRQAAGRGLQLLFYSVGIGQISSEVPQNLSASRPQDRQFILSSKKLLLSDSGFYLCAWSKDRNIQYFGAGTRLSVL.

The genes are TRBV28 and TRBJ2-3; D might be TRBD2 (6 bases). The CDR3 covers 15 residues. Trimming stripped 4 bases from V and 3 bases from J, with 14 bases between. The V gene's germline CDR1 is MDHEN and CDR2 SYDVKM. CDR3 sequence (DNA): TGTGCCAGCAGTTCTCTAGCGAAGGGAACAGATACGCAGTATTTT. This gives the protein CASSSLAKGTDTQYF. Looking up the rest from reference TRBV28 and TRBJ2-3 gives the full variable domain: DVKVTQSSRYLVKRTGEKVFLECVQDMDHENMFWYRQDPGLGLRLIYFSYDVKMKEKGDIPEGYSVSREKKERFSLILESASTNQTSMYLCASSSLAKGTDTQYFGPGTRLTVL.

The chain recombines TRBV28 with TRBJ2-7, with 7 bases lining up with TRBD2. This CDR3 comprises 12 residues. The J segment lost 5 bases and the V segment lost 4 bases, leaving 2 bases of the junction unmatched. Germline V gene data show CDR1 as MDHEN and CDR2 as SYDVKM. Here the CDR3 reads CASSSAGDEQYF. The CDR3 DNA sequence: TGTGCCAGCAGTTCGGCGGGGGACGAGCAGTACTTC. The whole variable domain, filled in from reference TRBV28 and TRBJ2-7, reads DVKVTQSSRYLVKRTGEKVFLECVQDMDHENMFWYRQDPGLGLRLIYFSYDVKMKEKGDIPEGYSVSREKKERFSLILESASTNQTSMYLCASSSAGDEQYFGPGTRLTVT.